This TCR beta chain emerged from a study of blood T cell repertoires in COVID-19. Assay: immunoSEQ multiplex PCR; the TCRdb copy retains only in-frame clones and omits some. The table records tens of thousands of clones, about 87% of them present only once. The length of the CDR3 is 15 residues. V dropped 0 bases and J dropped 7; count of bases not matched to a gene: 6. Germline CDR1 is SGHNT and CDR2 is YYREEE (reference sequence). The chain links TRBV5-4 to TRBJ1-4; 7 bases align to TRBD1. The source of this sequence is a woman in her 50s with acute or convalescent COVID-19. The specimen sequenced was peripheral blood. CDR3 coding DNA: TGTGCCAGCAGCTTGGCAGGGGGTGGCGGTGAAAAACTGTTTTTT. Encoded protein: CASSLAGGGGEKLFF. Based on the CDR3 plus reference TRBV5-4 and TRBJ1-4, the full variable domain is ETGVTQSPTHLIKTRGQQVTLRCSSQSGHNTVSWYQQALGQGPQFIFQYYREEENGRGNFPPRFSGLQFPNYSSELNVNALELDDSALYLCASSLAGGGGEKLFFGSGTQLSVL.